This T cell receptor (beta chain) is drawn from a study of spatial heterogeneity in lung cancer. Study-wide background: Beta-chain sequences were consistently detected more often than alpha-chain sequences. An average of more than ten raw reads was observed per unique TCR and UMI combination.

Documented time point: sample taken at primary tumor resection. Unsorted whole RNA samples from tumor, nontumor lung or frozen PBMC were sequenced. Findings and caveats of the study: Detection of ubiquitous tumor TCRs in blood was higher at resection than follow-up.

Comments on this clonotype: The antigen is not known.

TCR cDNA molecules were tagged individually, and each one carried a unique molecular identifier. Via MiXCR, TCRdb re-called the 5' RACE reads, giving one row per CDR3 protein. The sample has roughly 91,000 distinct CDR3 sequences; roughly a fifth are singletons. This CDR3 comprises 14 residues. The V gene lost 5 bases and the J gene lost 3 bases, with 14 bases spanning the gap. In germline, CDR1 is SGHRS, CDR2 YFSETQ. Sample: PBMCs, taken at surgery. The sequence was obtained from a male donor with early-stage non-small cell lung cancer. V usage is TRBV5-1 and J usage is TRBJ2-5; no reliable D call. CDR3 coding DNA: TGCGCCAGCAGTCTGGGCCTACGTGAAGAGACCCAGTACTTC. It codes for CASSLGLREETQYF.